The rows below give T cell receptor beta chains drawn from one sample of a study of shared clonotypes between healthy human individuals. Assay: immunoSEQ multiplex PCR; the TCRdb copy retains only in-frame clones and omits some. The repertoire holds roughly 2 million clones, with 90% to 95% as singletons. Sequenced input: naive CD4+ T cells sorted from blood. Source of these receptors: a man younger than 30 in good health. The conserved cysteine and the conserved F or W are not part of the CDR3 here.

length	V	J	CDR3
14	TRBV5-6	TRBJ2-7	ASSFLPGTLAYEQY
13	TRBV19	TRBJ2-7	ASSLGPSGNYEQY
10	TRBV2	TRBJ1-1	ASSTQGTEAF
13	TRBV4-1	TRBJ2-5	ASSKDGTGDETQY
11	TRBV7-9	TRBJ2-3	ASRKEGPYTQY
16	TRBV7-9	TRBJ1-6	ASSSHGTAKAYNSPLH
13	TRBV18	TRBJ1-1	ASSPMGPLNTEAF
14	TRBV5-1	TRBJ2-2	ASSLGTGPNTGELF
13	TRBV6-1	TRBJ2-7	ASSEASAFPYEQY
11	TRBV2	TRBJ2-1	ASSPQLAEEQF
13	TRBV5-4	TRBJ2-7	ASSLGSGGGYEQY